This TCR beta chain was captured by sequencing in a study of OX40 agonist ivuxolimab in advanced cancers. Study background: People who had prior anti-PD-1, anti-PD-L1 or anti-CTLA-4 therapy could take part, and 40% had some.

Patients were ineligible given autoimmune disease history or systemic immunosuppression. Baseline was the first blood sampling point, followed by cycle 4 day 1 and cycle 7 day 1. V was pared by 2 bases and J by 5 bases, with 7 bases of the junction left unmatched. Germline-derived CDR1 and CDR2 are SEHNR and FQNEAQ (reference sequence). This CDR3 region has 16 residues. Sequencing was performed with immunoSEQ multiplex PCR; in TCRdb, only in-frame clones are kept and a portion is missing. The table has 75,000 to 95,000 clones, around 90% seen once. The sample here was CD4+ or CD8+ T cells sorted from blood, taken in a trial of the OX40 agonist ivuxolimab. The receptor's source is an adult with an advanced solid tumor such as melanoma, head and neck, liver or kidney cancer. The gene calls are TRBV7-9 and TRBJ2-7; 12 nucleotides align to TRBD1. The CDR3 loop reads CASSLTPGQGADEQYF. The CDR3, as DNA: TGTGCCAGCAGCTTAACCCCGGGACAGGGGGCGGACGAGCAGTACTTC. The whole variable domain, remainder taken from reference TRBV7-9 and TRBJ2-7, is DTGVSQNPRHKITKRGQNVTFRCDPISEHNRLYWYRQTLGQGPEFLTYFQNEAQLEKSRLLSDRFSAERPKGSFSTLEIQRTEQGDSAMYLCASSLTPGQGADEQYFGPGTRLTVT.